This T cell receptor (beta chain) was recovered during a study of TIL therapy for anti-PD-1-resistant metastatic lung cancer. Sequencing used immunoSEQ v3. The table came from immunoSEQ multiplex PCR; TCRdb's copy has only in-frame clones and leaves some out. This table holds more than 15,000 clones, 75% to 80% found once. Per germline, CDR1 SGHAT and CDR2 FQNNGV. The CDR3 covers 15 residues. The ends were cut back, 1 base at V and 4 bases at J, with 10 bases in the middle. As for time point: pre-treatment sample, taken before nivolumab and TIL therapy. The sample in question was blood, obtained at baseline. The V call is TRBV11-2, the J call TRBJ2-2; perhaps D is TRBD1 or TRBD2 (5 bases each). The sequence was obtained from a person aged 25-79 years with non-small cell lung cancer. CDR3 residues: CASSLVKGSTGELFF. CDR3 coding DNA: TGTGCCAGCAGCTTAGTAAAGGGGAGCACCGGGGAGCTGTTTTTT. The whole variable domain, filled in from reference TRBV11-2 and TRBJ2-2, reads EAGVAQSPRYKIIEKRQSVAFWCNPISGHATLYWYQQILGQGPKLLIQFQNNGVVDDSQLPKDRFSAERLKGVDSTLKIQPAKLEDSAVYLCASSLVKGSTGELFFGEGSRLTVL.